In its sample, the clone carrying this TCR beta chain was seen many times. This record comes from a study of T cells in Graves' hyperthyroidism and ophthalmopathy. V was clipped by 8 bases and J by 5 bases; unmatched bases: 9. This CDR3 spans 16 amino acids. Germline V CDR1 and CDR2: MNHEY, SMNVEV (reference sequence). Amplification of TCR beta CDR3 regions was performed using RNA transcripts as template. HTBI primers were employed in a first-round RT-PCR of the TCR CDR3. In TCRdb, the multiplex PCR reads were re-called with MiXCR into one record per CDR3 protein. Here the sample spans hundreds of thousands of distinct CDR3 sequences, under 15% being singletons.

Specimen: blood. The chain joins TRBV27 to TRBJ2-1, with TRBD2 matching over 13 bases. The sequence was obtained from a man between 18 and 35 years old with Graves' ophthalmopathy. CDR3 DNA: TGTGCCAGCGGTACAGCCGGGACTAGCGGGAACAATGAGCAGTTCTTC. This sequence encodes CASGTAGTSGNNEQFF.